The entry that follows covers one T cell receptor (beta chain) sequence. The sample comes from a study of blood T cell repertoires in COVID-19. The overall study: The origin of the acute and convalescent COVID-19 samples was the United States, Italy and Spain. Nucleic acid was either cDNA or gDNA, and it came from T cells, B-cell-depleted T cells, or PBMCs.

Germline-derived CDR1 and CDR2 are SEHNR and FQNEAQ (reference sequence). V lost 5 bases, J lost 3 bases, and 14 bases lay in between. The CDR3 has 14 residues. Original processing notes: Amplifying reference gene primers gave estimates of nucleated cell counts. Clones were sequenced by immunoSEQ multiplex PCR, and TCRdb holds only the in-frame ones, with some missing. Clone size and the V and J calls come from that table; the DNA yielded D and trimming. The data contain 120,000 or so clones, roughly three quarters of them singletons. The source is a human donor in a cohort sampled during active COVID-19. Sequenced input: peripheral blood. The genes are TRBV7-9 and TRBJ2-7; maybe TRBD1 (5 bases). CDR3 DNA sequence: TGTGCCAGCAGCCCCAGACAGAACTACTACGAGCAGTACTTC. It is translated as CASSPRQNYYEQYF.